This T cell receptor beta chain is drawn from a study of T cell responses to AZD1222 COVID-19 vaccine. Looking at the study overall: Second doses were pooled across both intervals (about 4 or about 12 weeks). Findings and caveats of the study: It should be noted that donors were predominantly white British and more often female, and clonal diversity was possibly underestimated. With dominance at 160-218 and 743-854, vaccine-associated CD4 TCRs spanned spike. Repertoires in all cases were sampled only once the peak T cell response had passed.

The assay was immunoSEQ multiplex PCR, and TCRdb's table has in-frame clones only and misses some. The repertoire holds 140,000 to 150,000 clones, with more than 85% as singletons. As concerns this clone: The antigen remains unidentified.

V lost 2 bases to trimming and J lost 0 bases, with 20 bases between them. This CDR3 is 19 amino acids long. CDR1 and CDR2 from the germline V gene are MGHRA and YSYEKL. The TCR sequence derives from an adult in good health. This sample comprised peripheral blood, obtained on day 0 of AZD1222 vaccination. V usage is TRBV4-1 and J usage is TRBJ1-3; D unclear. CDR3 nucleotide sequence: TGCGCCAGCAGCCAAAGGGCGGTGGGCCGACTCAGCTCTGGAAACACCATATATTTT. It yields the protein CASSQRAVGRLSSGNTIYF.